Reported below is one TCR beta chain. Its antigen is not identified. The source of the sample is a study of response to subunit inactivated influenza vaccine. MiXCR, run by TCRdb on the RT-PCR reads, gives a single entry per CDR3 protein. The repertoire holds about 480,000 distinct CDR3 sequences, roughly 13% seen once, with around 13% in the top ten. The CDR3 has 13 amino acids. With 7 bases removed from V and 7 bases from J, the gap between germline ends came to 13 bases. Points from the study as a whole: Authors suggested that a seasonal influenza vaccination recruits few new T cells each time.

The receptor comes from a man in his forties or fifties who received an inactivated influenza vaccine. The chain links TRBV12-3 or TRBV12-4 to TRBJ2-2; tentatively, D is TRBD1 (7 bases). This sample comprised PBMCs from blood, obtained roughly 6 weeks after vaccination. The CDR3 loop is CASTKQGGGELFF. In nucleotides, the CDR3 is TGTGCCAGCACAAAGCAGGGGGGCGGGGAGCTGTTTTTT.